These 16 T cell receptor beta chains were sequenced from one sample in a study of human T cells and chemical hapten exposure (dated by TCRdb to about 2021). The library was obtained by RACE. Sequencing was carried out with a NextSeq 500. TCRdb applied fastp at Q25 and MiXCR to the public reads, then kept only in-frame beta chains. Each CDR3 protein appears once, grouped with its most common genes and DNA. The sample table shows some 250,000 distinct CDR3 sequences, and about 7.7% are seen once. The ten largest clonotypes hold more than 1% of the sample. Taken with the paper, the label for time point translates to: pre-sensitization, week 0. In the paper's terms, the treatment or condition label means: therapeutic diphenylcyclopropenone sensitization with weekly scalp DPC. The sequences come from whole blood, collected in connection with sensitization to the hapten diphenylcyclopropenone (DPC). The receptors derive from a man between 18 and 29 years old with alopecia areata. Some clones in this sample may be carry-over from other donors' samples.

This clonotype appeared many times. The rearrangement joins TRBV6-4 to TRBJ1-1; D perhaps matches TRBD1 (6 bases). This CDR3 comprises 13 residues. Per germline, CDR1 MRHNA and CDR2 SNTAGT. V lost 6 bases to trimming and J lost 3 bases, with 11 bases between them. CDR3 sequence (DNA): TGTGCCAGCAGAGTCGCAGGGGACACTGAAGCTTTCTTT. Amino acid sequence: CASRVAGDTEAFF.

This clonotype showed up just a few times. The chain combines TRBV10-3 with TRBJ1-2; no reliable D call. CDR3 size: 12 residues. Germline V gives CDR1 ENHRY, CDR2 SYGVKD. The V end was cut by 1 base, the J end by 4 bases, with 4 bases between. As DNA, the CDR3 is TGTGCCATCAGTGAGTTCAGCTATGGCTACACCTTC. Amino acids: CAISEFSYGYTF.

This sequence joins TRBV20-1 and TRBJ1-5; D is possibly TRBD1 (5 bases). The germline V gene has CDR1 DFQATT and CDR2 SNEGSKA (reference sequence). The V and J ends lost 0 bases and 9 bases respectively, with 24 bases between them. The CDR3 totals 17 residues. The CDR3 bases are TGCAGTGCTAGAGACCGAGGCGACAGATTACCACATAGGCCCCAGCATTTT. It specifies CSARDRGDRLPHRPQHF.

The chain combines TRBV13 with TRBJ1-1; tentatively, D is TRBD1 (6 bases). The V and J ends lost 5 bases and 7 bases respectively, with 17 bases between them. Germline CDR1 is PRHDT and CDR2 is FYEKMQ (reference sequence). This CDR3 is built from 14 residues. The CDR3 protein is CASSAASGEGEAFF. Written as DNA, the CDR3 is TGTGCCAGCAGCGCGGCGTCAGGGGAAGGTGAAGCTTTCTTT.

The CDR3: CASSQDQVGPTGNQPQHF. The DNA for the CDR3 is TGCGCCAGCAGCCAAGATCAGGTTGGACCCACTGGCAATCAGCCCCAGCATTTT. The chain joins TRBV4-1 to TRBJ1-5; the D is unclear. The germline CDR1 and CDR2 sequences are MGHRA and YSYEKL. V was cut by 0 bases and J by 2 bases, with 17 bases left in between. This CDR3 has 18 amino acids.

This clonotype has a handful of counts. The genes are TRBV4-3 and TRBJ1-3; D unclear. This CDR3 spans 15 amino acids. Deletions cut 0 bases from V and 0 bases from J, with 6 bases between. Germline V CDR1 and CDR2: LGHNA, YSLEER. CDR3 amino acids: CASSQDTNSGNTIYF. CDR3 in DNA: TGCGCCAGCAGCCAAGATACTAACTCTGGAAACACCATATATTTT.

The chain joins TRBV28 to TRBJ2-1; unclear D gene. This CDR3 spans 14 amino acids. Deletions cut 4 bases from V and 2 bases from J, with 9 bases between. From germline, CDR1 is MDHEN and CDR2 SYDVKM. The CDR3 is CASSSTDAYNEQFF. In nucleotides, the CDR3 is TGTGCCAGCAGTTCTACCGACGCCTACAATGAGCAGTTCTTC.

This clonotype was recorded a few times. This chain links TRBV20-1 with TRBJ1-2, with D perhaps matching TRBD1 (5 bases). The CDR3 runs 13 residues. Germline V gene lookup returns CDR1 DFQATT and CDR2 SNEGSKA (reference sequence). Trimming took off 0 bases at V and 2 bases at J, with 7 bases between the two ends. CDR3 amino acids: CSARDRDNYGYTF. CDR3 sequence (DNA): TGCAGTGCTAGAGATCGGGACAACTATGGCTACACCTTC.

This clonotype appeared many times. V usage is TRBV7-9 and J usage is TRBJ1-2; D gene ambiguous. This CDR3 has 13 amino acids. CDR1 is SEHNR, CDR2 FQNEAQ, per germline (reference sequence). V dropped 1 base and J dropped 6 bases, with 9 bases sitting between them. CDR3 region: CASSLGGVHGYTF. The CDR3 nucleotides read TGTGCCAGCAGCTTAGGCGGAGTCCATGGCTACACCTTC.

This clonotype was counted only a few times. The chain is built from TRBV6-2 or TRBV6-3 and TRBJ2-5; either TRBD1 or TRBD2 may fit D (6 bases each). With 2 bases removed from V and 2 bases from J, the gap between germline ends came to 15 bases. The CDR3 is 16 amino acids. Germline lookup yields CDR1 MNHEY and CDR2 SVGEGT. CDR3 region: CASSYPREGGQETQYF. The CDR3 bases are TGTGCCAGCAGTTACCCCAGGGAAGGGGGGCAAGAGACCCAGTACTTC.

The chain carries TRBV9 and TRBJ1-6; no reliable D call. The germline V and J ends were trimmed by 3 bases and 5 bases, with 9 bases remaining between them. Germline V gene lookup returns CDR1 SGDLS and CDR2 YYNGEE. The CDR3 sequence is 14 residues long. In DNA form, the CDR3 reads TGTGCCAGCAGCGGAGCCCTCAATAATTCACCCCTCCACTTT. This codes for CASSGALNNSPLHF.

The chain joins TRBV24-1 to TRBJ2-1; 8 positions match TRBD1. Trimming cost V 4 bases and J 6 bases; bases outside gene matches: 7. This CDR3 has 15 residues. Germline CDR1 is KGHDR and CDR2 is SFDVKD. The CDR3 sequence is CATSENRGDVNEQFF. The CDR3 DNA reads TGTGCCACCAGTGAGAACAGGGGGGATGTCAATGAGCAGTTCTTC.

This clonotype was seen many times. This rearrangement joins TRBV6-5 to TRBJ2-2, with D possibly TRBD2 on 6 matching bases. The CDR3 is 15 amino acids. Looked up from germline, CDR1 is MNHEY and CDR2 is SVGAGI. Trimming took 8 bases from V and 4 from J, leaving 17 bases between them. The CDR3 DNA reads as TGTGCCAGCTTCCCCCTGGGGGGAGGCACCGGGGAGCTGTTTTTT. Its protein product is CASFPLGGGTGELFF.

The rearrangement uses TRBV5-1 and TRBJ2-4; D is perhaps TRBD2 (6 bases). Deletions cut 0 bases from V and 3 bases from J, with 13 bases between. Germline V CDR1 and CDR2: SGHRS, YFSETQ. The CDR3 contains 16 residues. CDR3 nucleotide sequence: TGCGCCAGCAGCTTGGGCGGGGTCGAGGTCAAAAACATTCAGTACTTC. Translated, it gives CASSLGGVEVKNIQYF.

This clonotype came up a few times. V usage is TRBV20-1 and J usage is TRBJ2-1, with TRBD1 matching 11 bases. Germline V CDR1 and CDR2: DFQATT, SNEGSKA (reference sequence). The CDR3 consists of 13 residues. V was pared by 5 bases and J by 5 bases, with 2 bases of the junction left unmatched. This CDR3 reads CSAGDRGNNEQFF. The CDR3 bases are TGCAGTGCTGGGGACAGGGGGAACAATGAGCAGTTCTTC.

Only a few counts were recorded for this clonotype. This sequence joins TRBV6-2 or TRBV6-3 and TRBJ1-1; tentatively, D is TRBD1 (5 bases). V was shortened by 2 bases and J by 5 bases, with 12 bases between the two germline ends. Germline-derived CDR1 and CDR2 are MNHEY and SVGEGT. CDR3 size: 14 residues. Here the CDR3 reads CASSYEVGTTEAFF. CDR3 nucleotides: TGTGCCAGCAGTTACGAGGTAGGGACTACTGAAGCTTTCTTT.